Below, 18 T cell receptor beta chains from the same sample are listed, as sequenced in a study of T cell responses to AZD1222 COVID-19 vaccine. Sequencing was performed with immunoSEQ multiplex PCR; in TCRdb, only in-frame clones are kept and a portion is missing. The table lists some 100,000 clones, 85% to 90% of them singletons. Sample: peripheral blood, taken on day 0 of AZD1222 vaccination. These receptors originate from an adult in good health.

This clone was found a few times. The chain links TRBV18 to TRBJ1-1; D uncertain. This CDR3 is 15 amino acids long. Per the germline V gene, CDR1 is KGHSH and CDR2 is LQKENI. V was shortened by 6 bases and J by 0 bases, with 14 bases between the two germline ends. The CDR3 DNA sequence: TGTGCCAGCTCGCCTGGGAAGACACTGAACACTGAAGCTTTCTTT. Its protein product is CASSPGKTLNTEAFF.

A single count supports this clone. The chain carries TRBV10-3 and TRBJ1-4; D remains ambiguous. The CDR3 runs to 14 residues. The germline V gene encodes CDR1 ENHRY and CDR2 SYGVKD. Trimming took off 2 bases at V and 5 bases at J, with 9 bases between the two ends. The CDR3 spells CAISEGVDNEKLFF. CDR3 sequence (DNA): TGTGCCATCAGTGAGGGTGTAGACAATGAAAAACTGTTTTTT.

The V and J genes are TRBV30 and TRBJ1-6; possible D gene TRBD1, 5 bases. The CDR3 runs 13 residues. Germline V gene data show CDR1 as GTSNPN and CDR2 as SVGIG (reference sequence). V shed 5 bases and J shed 12 bases, with 17 bases lying between them. The CDR3 DNA reads as TGTGCCTGGGATAGAGGCGGGAGGGGACCCCTCCACTTT. Its protein is CAWDRGGRGPLHF.

This rearrangement joins TRBV7-9 to TRBJ1-2, with 8 bases identical to TRBD1. The CDR3 is 15 residues long. The junction had 5 bases not matched to a gene; V was cut back by 1 base and J by 4 bases. The V gene's germline CDR1 is SEHNR and CDR2 FQNEAQ (reference sequence). Here the CDR3 DNA reads TGTGCCAGCAGCTTAGGGGCAGGGGGCGGCTATGGCTACACCTTC. Translating gives CASSLGAGGGYGYTF.

The chain links TRBV6-5 to TRBJ2-3, with 12 bases aligning to TRBD2. Germline CDR1 reads MNHEY; CDR2 reads SVGAGI. The V gene end was trimmed by 9 bases and the J gene end by 4 bases; junction bases not matched to a gene: 8. This CDR3 region has 15 residues. CDR3 DNA: TGTGCCAGTCCGAGACTAGCGGGGGTGTCAGATACGCAGTATTTT. Protein product: CASPRLAGVSDTQYF.

The chain carries TRBV28 and TRBJ1-3, with 12 positions matching TRBD1. The CDR3 is made up of 15 amino acids. Germline loops: CDR1 MDHEN, CDR2 SYDVKM. With V trimmed by 6 bases and J by 3 bases, 3 bases remained unmatched. The DNA of the CDR3 is TGTGCCAGCAGGGGGACAGGGGGCGGTGGAAACACCATATATTTT. Protein sequence: CASRGTGGGGNTIYF.

Only a few counts were recorded for this clone. The chain couples TRBV19 to TRBJ1-2; 9 nucleotides agree with TRBD1. There are 15 residues in the CDR3. Germline values: CDR1 LNHDA, CDR2 SQIVND (reference sequence). The trim removed 4 bases at V and 4 bases at J, leaving 7 bases unmatched. The CDR3 DNA reads as TGTGCCAGTAGTACAACAGGGGGCATCGGCTATGGCTACACCTTC. Residues: CASSTTGGIGYGYTF.

V and J are TRBV3-1 (or the pseudogene TRBV3-2) and TRBJ2-7; 11 bases align to TRBD1. The CDR3 runs 15 residues. V trimming: 6 bases; J trimming: 4 bases; junction bases outside the gene matches: 8. The V gene's germline CDR1 is LGHDT and CDR2 YNNKEL (reference sequence). The CDR3 loop reads CASRGGGTGGYEQYF. Written as DNA, the CDR3 is TGTGCCAGCAGGGGAGGAGGGACAGGGGGGTACGAGCAGTACTTC.

V is TRBV30 and J is TRBJ2-3, with D unresolved. V gave up 0 bases and J gave up 7 bases, with 20 bases separating them. CDR3 length: 16 amino acids. Germline CDR1 reads GTSNPN; CDR2 reads SVGIG (reference sequence). CDR3 sequence: CAWSVDRQWGWNTQYF. As DNA, the CDR3 is TGTGCCTGGAGTGTAGATCGGCAGTGGGGTTGGAATACGCAGTATTTT. Using reference TRBV30 and TRBJ2-3 for the parts outside the CDR3, the full variable domain is SQTIHQWPATLVQPVGSPLSLECTVEGTSNPNLYWYRQAAGRGLQLLFYSVGIGQISSEVPQNLSASRPQDRQFILSSKKLLLSDSGFYLCAWSVDRQWGWNTQYFGPGTRLTVL.

The V gene is TRBV19, the J gene TRBJ2-1, with TRBD2 matching 10 bases. The trim removed 5 bases at V and 6 bases at J, leaving 10 bases unmatched. The CDR3 is 16 residues long. Germline-derived CDR1 and CDR2 are LNHDA and SQIVND (reference sequence). The CDR3 loop is CASSPQASGGPNEQFF. CDR3 bases: TGTGCCAGTAGTCCCCAGGCTAGCGGGGGTCCCAATGAGCAGTTCTTC.

Note on this clone: The junction and the germline gene differ at one end; a read error may be behind it. The chain uses TRBV6-6 and TRBJ2-1, with TRBD2 matching over 8 bases. The CDR3 extends over 16 amino acids. From germline, CDR1 is MNHNY and CDR2 SVGAGI (reference sequence). The CDR3 nucleotides read TGTGCCAGCAGCTACTCGGGAGGGAGCTCCTACAATGAGCAGTTCTTC. Residues: CASSYSGGSSYNEQFF.

The V call is TRBV10-3, the J call TRBJ1-2; 7 bases fit TRBD1. Germline V gives CDR1 ENHRY, CDR2 SYGVKD. CDR3 length: 16 amino acids. Losses at the gene ends were 0 bases for V and 2 bases for J; bases not matched to a gene: 6. The CDR3 here is CAISESLDRANYGYTF. The CDR3 DNA reads TGTGCCATCAGTGAGTCGCTCGACAGGGCCAACTATGGCTACACCTTC.

The chain combines TRBV3-1 (or the pseudogene TRBV3-2) with TRBJ2-3; 12 nucleotides agree with TRBD2. This CDR3 has 15 residues. V lost 2 bases and J lost 5; bases outside the gene matches: 2. CDR1 is LGHDT, CDR2 YNNKEL, per germline (reference sequence). The DNA of the CDR3 is TGTGCCAGCAGCCAACTGGGACTAGCGGGAGATACGCAGTATTTT. It encodes CASSQLGLAGDTQYF.

J is TRBJ2-7 and V is TRBV3-1 (or the pseudogene TRBV3-2); TRBD1 aligns across 9 bases. Per germline, CDR1 LGHDT and CDR2 YNNKEL (reference sequence). The V and J ends lost 3 bases and 1 base, in that order; junction bases with no gene match: 4. The CDR3 is made up of 15 amino acids. The CDR3 here is CASSHPGQGSYEQYF. The CDR3 DNA reads TGTGCCAGCAGCCACCCGGGACAGGGTTCCTACGAGCAGTACTTC.

V usage is TRBV6-2 or TRBV6-3 and J usage is TRBJ1-4; D not resolved. Per the germline V gene, CDR1 is MNHEY and CDR2 is SVGEGT. V dropped 0 bases and J dropped 5 bases, with 7 bases sitting between them. The CDR3 runs 14 residues. CDR3 region: CASSYSGQNEKLFF. The DNA of the CDR3 is TGTGCCAGCAGTTACTCGGGCCAAAATGAAAAACTGTTTTTT.

The chain is built from TRBV19 and TRBJ1-6, with D tentatively TRBD1 (6 bases). The CDR3 is 14 residues long. V dropped 5 bases and J dropped 8 bases, with 13 bases sitting between them. Germline CDR1 LNHDA, CDR2 SQIVND (reference sequence). The DNA of the CDR3 is TGTGCCAGTAGTGCGGGACAATATTATTCACCCCTCCACTTT. The encoded protein is CASSAGQYYSPLHF.

V and J are TRBV28 and TRBJ1-6, with D possibly matching TRBD1 (6 bases). In germline, CDR1 is MDHEN, CDR2 SYDVKM. Trimming removed 2 bases at V and 8 bases at J, with 7 bases between. CDR3 size: 13 residues. CDR3 sequence: CASSLRGDSPLHF. CDR3 sequence (DNA): TGTGCCAGCAGTTTAAGGGGGGATTCACCCCTCCACTTT.

In its sample, this clone was seen a few times. The chain links TRBV4-1 to TRBJ1-1, with 7 bases fitting TRBD1. Losses at the gene ends were 3 bases for V and 1 base for J; bases not matched to a gene: 14. Germline values: CDR1 MGHRA, CDR2 YSYEKL. The CDR3 is 18 amino acids. DNA of the CDR3: TGCGCCAGCAGCCAGGGGGCCCTTTCCCAGGGGGGGAACACTGAAGCTTTCTTT. It codes for CASSQGALSQGGNTEAFF.